This TCR beta chain came from a study of blood T cell repertoires in COVID-19. In the study overall: The analysed material was cDNA or gDNA that came from T cells, B-cell-depleted T cells, or PBMCs.

Sequenced by immunoSEQ multiplex PCR; TCRdb stores in-frame clones only, minus some. The repertoire holds around 100,000 clones, with more than 80% as singletons. Germline CDR1 reads SQVTM; CDR2 reads ANQGSEA. The CDR3 has 15 residues. The V gene end was trimmed by 7 bases and the J gene end by 1 base; junction bases not matched to a gene: 6. The sequence came from a human donor in a cohort sampled during active COVID-19. V gene TRBV29-1 combines with J gene TRBJ2-1, with 11 positions matching TRBD2. The sequenced sample consisted of peripheral blood. The CDR3 spells CSAFRLAGSYNEQFF. Written as DNA, the CDR3 is TGCAGCGCATTCCGACTAGCGGGATCCTACAATGAGCAGTTCTTC.